The 29 T cell receptor beta chains listed next were all sequenced from one sample in a study of cytomegalovirus exposure and HLA in healthy donors (dated by TCRdb to the late 2010s). The library was made by the immunoSEQ multiplex PCR assay. For the multiplex PCR, a mixture combining 60 forward primers for TCR Vbeta segments and 13 reverse primers for TCR Jbeta segments was used. Sourced from immuneACCESS, this table was stored by TCRdb with only in-frame sequences that have V and J called. A share of the clones is absent; for the studies checked, an unresolved V gene accounts for under half, and the remainder has no known explanation. The sample profile shows fewer than 250,000 clones; around 73% of them were found once. Together, the top ten hold around 3.9% of the sample. The sequenced material came from PBMCs. The receptor set was obtained from a male donor in good health and CMV-seronegative.

This clone was observed a few times. The CDR3 here is CASSGDPGQGVEKQYF. DNA for the CDR3: TGTGCCAGCAGCGGAGACCCGGGACAGGGGGTTGAAAAGCAGTACTTC. The chain is built from TRBV2 and TRBJ2-7, with 11 bases identical to TRBD1. Germline trimming cut 6 bases from V and 8 bases from J; bases unmatched to any gene: 15. CDR3 length: 16 amino acids. Germline CDR1 SNHLY, CDR2 FYNNEI.

This CDR3 reads CASSDDPSSYNSPLHF. The CDR3 DNA follows: TGTGCCAGCAGCGATGATCCGAGCTCCTATAATTCACCCCTCCACTTT. V and J are TRBV4-2 and TRBJ1-6; D is unclear. This CDR3 is built from 16 residues. The V and J ends lost 5 bases and 0 bases respectively, with 11 bases between them. Germline V gene lookup returns CDR1 LGHNA and CDR2 YNFKEQ.

This sequence joins TRBV5-8 and TRBJ2-7; 7 bases fit TRBD1. CDR3 length: 16 residues. With V trimmed by 2 bases and J by 4 bases, 12 bases remained unmatched. Per the germline V gene, CDR1 is SGHTS and CDR2 is YDEGEE. In DNA form, the CDR3 reads TGTGCCAGCAGCTTATCGTTAGGGGGCGTCGTGTACGAGCAGTACTTC. As protein: CASSLSLGGVVYEQYF.

This clone was seen just once. This specimen includes other DNA sequences encoding the same CDR3. The chain is built from TRBV6-6 and TRBJ1-1; possibly TRBD1 for D (6 bases). V was cut by 7 bases and J by 0 bases, with 12 bases left in between. This CDR3 contains 14 residues. The germline gives CDR1 MNHNY, CDR2 SVGAGI (reference sequence). CDR3: CASNAGGLNTEAFF. The CDR3 bases are TGTGCCAGCAACGCCGGGGGGCTGAACACTGAAGCTTTCTTT.

The V call is TRBV9, the J call TRBJ2-5; D not certain. Germline V CDR1 and CDR2: SGDLS, YYNGEE. V shed 0 bases and J shed 5 bases, with 8 bases lying between them. This CDR3 region has 13 residues. CDR3 DNA: TGTGCCAGCAGCGTAGACCCCGGGGAGACCCAGTACTTC. Amino acids: CASSVDPGETQYF.

The chain couples TRBV9 to TRBJ2-7, with a tentative D call TRBD1 (5 bases). CDR1 is SGDLS and CDR2 is YYNGEE in the germline V gene. This CDR3 is 13 amino acids long. Trimming took off 2 bases at V and 1 base at J, with 7 bases between the two ends. The DNA for the CDR3 is TGTGCCAGCAGCGTGGACAATTCCTACGAGCAGTACTTC. Amino acid sequence: CASSVDNSYEQYF.

The chain uses TRBV6-5 and TRBJ1-1, with D unresolved. CDR3 length: 13 amino acids. CDR1 MNHEY and CDR2 SVGAGI come from the germline V gene. Trimming left V 2 bases short and J 12 bases short, with 16 bases between. CDR3 sequence (DNA): TGTGCCAGCAGTTACCCCGGGTCACCCTGGACTTTCTTT. Amino acids: CASSYPGSPWTFF.

The V call is TRBV9, the J call TRBJ1-5; weak D call: TRBD1 (6 bases). Germline V gene data show CDR1 as SGDLS and CDR2 as YYNGEE. This CDR3 has 14 residues. The germline V and J ends were trimmed by 1 base and 2 bases, with 7 bases remaining between them. In nucleotides, the CDR3 is TGTGCCAGCAGCGTAAAGGGGGGCAATCAGCCCCAGCATTTT. This codes for CASSVKGGNQPQHF.

This clone appeared a single time. The chain uses TRBV6-4 and TRBJ2-3; 16 nucleotides line up with TRBD2. The CDR3 has 20 amino acids. Per germline, CDR1 MRHNA and CDR2 SNTAGT. Trimming cost V 2 bases and J 4 bases; bases outside gene matches: 12. This chain's CDR3 is CASSDHGTSGRAGVADTQYF. CDR3 DNA sequence: TGTGCCAGCAGTGACCACGGGACTAGCGGGAGGGCCGGAGTCGCAGATACGCAGTATTTT.

The rearrangement uses TRBV5-1 and TRBJ2-7; TRBD2 agrees at 11 bases. Germline assignment: CDR1 SGHRS and CDR2 YFSETQ. The trim removed 4 bases at V and 4 bases at J, leaving 13 bases unmatched. This CDR3 spans 17 amino acids. The CDR3 nucleotides are TGCGCCAGCAGCACTCGGAAACTAGCGGGAGAAGGTTACGAGCAGTACTTC. This sequence encodes CASSTRKLAGEGYEQYF. The full variable domain, with the rest looked up from reference TRBV5-1 and TRBJ2-7, is KAGVTQTPRYLIKTRGQQVTLSCSPISGHRSVSWYQQTPGQGLQFLFEYFSETQRNKGNFPGRFSGRQFSNSRSEMNVSTLELGDSALYLCASSTRKLAGEGYEQYFGPGTRLTVT.

This chain joins TRBV10-1 and TRBJ2-1; D might be TRBD1 (5 bases). This CDR3 comprises 13 residues. V gave up 0 bases and J gave up 9 bases, with 9 bases separating them. Germline-derived CDR1 and CDR2 are WNHNN and SYGVQD (reference sequence). As DNA, the CDR3 is TGCGCCAGCAGTGAGTCCCCTAGGGGTGAGCAGTTCTTC. Protein sequence: CASSESPRGEQFF.

The chain combines TRBV4-1 with TRBJ2-7; 12 positions agree with TRBD2. The CDR3 is 15 residues long. J gave up 6 bases and V 2 bases, and 5 bases lay outside the gene matches. Germline assignment: CDR1 MGHRA and CDR2 YSYEKL. The CDR3 here is CASSQLAGGPVEQYF. CDR3 sequence (DNA): TGCGCCAGCAGCCAACTAGCGGGAGGGCCTGTCGAGCAGTACTTC.

This chain joins TRBV19 and TRBJ1-5; D gene uncertain. V was shortened by 5 bases and J by 3 bases, with 8 bases between the two germline ends. Germline CDR1 reads LNHDA; CDR2 reads SQIVND (reference sequence). The CDR3 spans 13 residues. The CDR3, as DNA: TGTGCCAGTAGTCGTCGGGACAATCAGCCCCAGCATTTT. As protein: CASSRRDNQPQHF.

This chain connects TRBV5-1 to TRBJ1-2, with 7 nucleotides matching TRBD1. The CDR3 has 14 residues. V was pared by 1 base and J by 9 bases, with 9 bases of the junction left unmatched. CDR1 and CDR2 from the germline V gene are SGHRS and YFSETQ. CDR3 region: CASSLTTGTASYTF. In nucleotides, the CDR3 is TGCGCCAGCAGCTTGACGACAGGGACCGCGAGCTACACCTTC.

CDR3 DNA sequence: TGCGCCAGCAGCTTGGGGGACAGTAGGAGCGCCAAAAACATTCAGTACTTC. Amino acid sequence: CASSLGDSRSAKNIQYF. The chain employs TRBV5-1 and TRBJ2-4; 7 nucleotides agree with TRBD1. Germline assignment: CDR1 SGHRS and CDR2 YFSETQ. This CDR3 has 17 residues. The V segment lost 0 bases and the J segment 1 base; nucleotides outside the gene matches: 7. Supplemented by reference TRBV5-1 and TRBJ2-4, the full variable domain reads KAGVTQTPRYLIKTRGQQVTLSCSPISGHRSVSWYQQTPGQGLQFLFEYFSETQRNKGNFPGRFSGRQFSNSRSEMNVSTLELGDSALYLCASSLGDSRSAKNIQYFGAGTRLSVL.

This clone was picked up a small number of times. The V call is TRBV14, the J call TRBJ2-7; 7 bases are a match to TRBD1. The CDR3 contains 14 residues. Trimming at V came to 6 bases and at J to 4 bases, leaving 9 bases not matched to a gene. Germline values: CDR1 SGHDN, CDR2 FVKESK. The CDR3 coding sequence is TGTGCCAGCAGTCCTCCGGGACAGCTATACGAGCAGTACTTC. This codes for CASSPPGQLYEQYF.

The sample holds a few counts of this clone. CDR3 sequence reads: CASSYSAGDRDTQYF. For the CDR3, the DNA is TGTGCCAGCAGTTACTCTGCGGGAGACAGAGATACGCAGTATTTT. This chain connects TRBV6-6 to TRBJ2-3, with 7 nucleotides matching TRBD2. V lost 0 bases to trimming and J lost 5 bases; unmatched junction nucleotides: 5. Per the germline V gene, CDR1 is MNHNY and CDR2 is SVGAGI (reference sequence). The CDR3 length is 15 residues.

The V gene is TRBV6-5, the J gene TRBJ2-7; 7 positions agree with TRBD1. CDR1 is MNHEY and CDR2 is SVGAGI in the germline V gene. V dropped 4 bases and J dropped 2; count of bases not matched to a gene: 5. CDR3 length: 14 amino acids. The DNA for the CDR3 is TGTGCCAGCAGTTCGGGGACAGTAACCTACGAGCAGTACTTC. Translated, it gives CASSSGTVTYEQYF.

The rearrangement joins TRBV5-1 to TRBJ2-7; 12 bases line up with TRBD2. CDR3 length: 14 amino acids. Trimming cost V 4 bases and J 4 bases; bases outside gene matches: 3. Germline CDR1 and CDR2: SGHRS and YFSETQ. In nucleotides, the CDR3 is TGCGCCAGCAGCCGGACTAGCGGGGATTACGAGCAGTACTTC. Protein product: CASSRTSGDYEQYF.

V and J are TRBV5-4 and TRBJ2-3; 8 bases map to TRBD2. Trimming took 5 bases from V and 3 from J; bases not matched to a gene: 8. The CDR3 is made up of 15 amino acids. Germline V gene data show CDR1 as SGHNT and CDR2 as YYREEE (reference sequence). In DNA form, the CDR3 reads TGTGCCAGCAGGGGTGAGGCTAGCGGGACAGATACGCAGTATTTT. Residues: CASRGEASGTDTQYF.

The V and J genes are TRBV19 and TRBJ2-3; 8 bases align to TRBD1. The trim removed 3 bases at V and 1 base at J, leaving 6 bases unmatched. The CDR3 sequence is 16 residues long. From germline, CDR1 is LNHDA and CDR2 SQIVND (reference sequence). The CDR3: CASSIGTGKGTDTQYF. In nucleotides, the CDR3 is TGTGCCAGTAGTATTGGGACAGGAAAGGGCACAGATACGCAGTATTTT.

The chain links TRBV7-9 to TRBJ2-5, with a possible D match to TRBD1 (5 bases). The end of the DNA fits TRBJ2-7 better, so the J call may be wrong. This CDR3 is 14 amino acids long. Germline V gene sequence: CDR1 SEHNR, CDR2 FQNEAQ (reference sequence). CDR3 in amino acids: CASSLAQVPYEQYF. The CDR3 coding sequence is TGTGCCAGCAGCTTAGCACAGGTACCCTACGAGCAGTACTTC.

The rearrangement joins TRBV29-1 to TRBJ1-4; D is possibly TRBD1 (6 bases). Deletions cut 0 bases from V and 10 bases from J, with 15 bases between. CDR1 and CDR2 (germline): SQVTM, ANQGSEA. The CDR3 loop spans 14 amino acids. CDR3 DNA sequence: TGCAGCGTTGAAGATCATGACAGGAAGGGAAAACTGTTTTTT. It yields the protein CSVEDHDRKGKLFF.

The chain couples TRBV19 to TRBJ1-1, with TRBD1 matching 8 bases. Germline CDR1 LNHDA, CDR2 SQIVND (reference sequence). Germline trimming cut 4 bases from V and 4 bases from J; bases unmatched to any gene: 8. The CDR3 is 15 amino acids. CDR3 amino acids: CASSRDRPRGTEAFF. The CDR3 bases are TGTGCCAGTAGTAGGGACAGGCCCCGAGGCACTGAAGCTTTCTTT. The whole variable domain, remainder taken from reference TRBV19 and TRBJ1-1, is DGGITQSPKYLFRKEGQNVTLSCEQNLNHDAMYWYRQDPGQGLRLIYYSQIVNDFQKGDIAEGYSVSREKKESFPLTVTSAQKNPTAFYLCASSRDRPRGTEAFFGQGTRLTVV.

V is TRBV6-1 and J is TRBJ2-1; D possibly corresponds to TRBD2 (5 bases). The CDR3 is 13 residues long. Germline V gives CDR1 MNHNS, CDR2 SASEGT. The V and J ends lost 7 bases and 2 bases respectively, with 9 bases between them. CDR3 loop: CASIDGTYNEQFF. DNA for the CDR3: TGTGCCAGCATCGACGGGACCTACAATGAGCAGTTCTTC.

The chain combines TRBV7-2 with TRBJ2-1, with 7 bases aligning to TRBD2. Germline CDR1 and CDR2: SGHTA and FQGNSA. The CDR3 is 14 residues long. The ends lost 1 base at V and 15 bases at J; junction bases unmatched: 12. Here the CDR3 reads CASSLVSTSYGPFF. The CDR3 coding sequence is TGTGCCAGCAGCTTAGTTTCGACTAGCTATGGCCCGTTCTTC.

This clone was found a few times. The chain employs TRBV19 and TRBJ2-2; a weak D match, TRBD2 (5 bases). The germline V gene has CDR1 LNHDA and CDR2 SQIVND (reference sequence). CDR3 length: 16 residues. V was cut by 3 bases and J by 0 bases, with 11 bases left in between. The CDR3 sequence: CASSMATGSNTGELFF. CDR3 nucleotide sequence: TGTGCCAGTAGTATGGCAACGGGATCGAACACCGGGGAGCTGTTTTTT.

This sequence joins TRBV28 and TRBJ2-6, with D perhaps matching TRBD1 (5 bases). Germline V gene lookup returns CDR1 MDHEN and CDR2 SYDVKM. The CDR3 is made up of 16 amino acids. Trimming took 4 bases from V and 0 from J, leaving 10 bases between them. The CDR3 DNA is TGTGCCAGCAGTTCGCCAGGGATCTCTGGGGCCAACGTCCTGACTTTC. Its translation: CASSSPGISGANVLTF.

The rearrangement links TRBV7-3 to TRBJ2-1, with D possibly matching TRBD1 (7 bases). Per the germline V gene, CDR1 is SGHTA and CDR2 is FQGTGA. Trimming removed 5 bases at V and 14 bases at J, with 19 bases between. The CDR3 sequence is 13 residues long. CDR3 sequence: CASSGGTVRGKFF. CDR3 DNA sequence: TGTGCCAGCAGCGGCGGGACCGTCAGGGGGAAGTTCTTC.